Detailed here is one T cell receptor beta chain. This sample is drawn from a study of response to subunit inactivated influenza vaccine. This CDR3 region has 16 residues. The trim removed 2 bases at V and 4 bases at J, leaving 9 bases unmatched. Germline V gives CDR1 LNHNV, CDR2 YYDKDF (reference sequence). TCRdb re-called the RT-PCR reads through MiXCR, storing one row per CDR3 protein. Of roughly 550,000 distinct CDR3 sequences in the sample, approximately 22% were seen once. These records were also assigned to another study, of T cells expressing NK-cell markers. That source reports: In generating TCR beta cDNA, 5'RACE template switching with UMIs was used. More than 5 donors carried dominant NKG2C+ clonotypes that made up about 1.0-7.5% of their CD8+ T cells.

Sequences were derived from CD4+ T cells sorted from PBMCs, sampled approximately 12 days after vaccination. The receptor's source is a man in his fifties or sixties who received an inactivated influenza vaccine. The chain is built from TRBV15 and TRBJ2-7, with 9 positions matching TRBD2. As DNA, the CDR3 is TGTGCCACCAGCAGACAGGGACTAGCCGATTTTTACGAGCAGTACTTC. Protein sequence: CATSRQGLADFYEQYF. Combining the CDR3 with reference TRBV15 and TRBJ2-7 gives the whole variable domain DAMVIQNPRYQVTQFGKPVTLSCSQTLNHNVMYWYQQKSSQAPKLLFHYYDKDFNNEADTPDNFQSRRPNTSFCFLDIRSPGLGDTAMYLCATSRQGLADFYEQYFGPGTRLTVT.